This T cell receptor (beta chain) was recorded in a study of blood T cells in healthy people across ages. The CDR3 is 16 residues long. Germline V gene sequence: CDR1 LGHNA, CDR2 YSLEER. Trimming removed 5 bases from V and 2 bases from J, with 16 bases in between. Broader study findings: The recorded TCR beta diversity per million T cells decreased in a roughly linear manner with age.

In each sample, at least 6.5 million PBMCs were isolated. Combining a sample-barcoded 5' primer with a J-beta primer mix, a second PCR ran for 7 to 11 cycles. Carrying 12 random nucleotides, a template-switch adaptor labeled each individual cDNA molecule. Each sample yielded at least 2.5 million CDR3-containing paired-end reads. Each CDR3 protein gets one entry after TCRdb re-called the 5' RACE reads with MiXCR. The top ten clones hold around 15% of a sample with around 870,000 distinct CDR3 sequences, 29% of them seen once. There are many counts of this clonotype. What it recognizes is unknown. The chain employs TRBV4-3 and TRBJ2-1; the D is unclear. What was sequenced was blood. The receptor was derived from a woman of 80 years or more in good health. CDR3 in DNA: TGCGCCAGCAGCTTCCGAGAGGCGCCGGCCTACAATGAGCAGTTCTTC. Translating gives CASSFREAPAYNEQFF.